Given below is one TCR beta chain in context. These data originate in a study of CD8+ T cells in alopecia areata. Investigators isolated RNA and reverse transcribed it into cDNA to act as the sequencing template. Sequencing used immunoSEQ multiplex PCR; TCRdb keeps in-frame clones, though not all of them. The top ten hold approximately 7% of the sample, which has 140,000 to 150,000 clones, around 47% seen once. The CDR3 has 17 residues. Trimming removed 4 bases from V and 2 bases from J; junction bases left unmatched: 9. Germline assignment: CDR1 SGHRS and CDR2 YFSETQ. The chain joins TRBV5-1 to TRBJ2-6; 7 bases match TRBD1. Specimen: CD4+ T cells sorted from blood. The TCR comes from a human donor with alopecia areata. DNA for the CDR3: TGCGCCAGCAGCCCCGGGACAGCCTGGCCTGGGGCCAACGTCCTGACTTTC. Its translation: CASSPGTAWPGANVLTF.